These T cell receptor beta chains were read from a single sample in a study of blood T cell repertoires in COVID-19. Assay: immunoSEQ multiplex PCR; the TCRdb copy retains only in-frame clones and omits some. This sample has 200,000 to 250,000 clones; about 85% occur once, and the top ten carry over 0.95%. Sequencing was performed on peripheral blood. The receptors here all came from a middle-aged man with acute or convalescent COVID-19. The CDR3 runs from the conserved cysteine through the conserved F or W.

TRBJ1-5	TRBV29-1	CRQDRGKYQPQHF
TRBJ1-3	TRBV6-5	CASTHRASGNTIYF
TRBJ2-3	TRBV18	CASRPGTASTDTQYF
TRBJ1-1	TRBV4-1	CASSHRYGGGNTEAFF
TRBJ1-5	TRBV6-5	CASRGTDKGPQHF
TRBJ2-3	TRBV5-4	CASSYGLAGGGVGGDTQYF
TRBJ2-3	TRBV5-5	CASSPRQGTTTDTQYF
TRBJ1-2	TRBV6-4	CASSVDTRSGGYTF
TRBJ2-7	TRBV4-3	CASSQERSGGAMNEQYF
TRBJ1-2	TRBV4-3	CASSQEIGTANYGYTF
TRBJ1-2	TRBV6-6	CASRFTPGQADTF
TRBJ2-3	TRBV7-9	CASSFSSPDTQYF
TRBJ2-5	TRBV4-1	CASSHGLAGWETQYF
TRBJ1-1	TRBV3-1/TRBV3-2	CASRGTLLSEAFF
TRBJ1-2	TRBV5-6	CASSGYRGPDYGYTF
TRBJ1-1	TRBV5-8	CASSLYDRVGEAFF
TRBJ2-2	TRBV7-8	CASGQTNTGELFF
TRBJ1-5	TRBV9	CASSVGGMQPQHF
TRBJ2-1	TRBV4-2	CASSQAVGLAVYNEQFF
TRBJ1-5	TRBV6-6	CASSRGREPQHF
TRBJ1-1	TRBV12-2	CATRCGTGGIGVNTEAFF
TRBJ2-1	TRBV4-3	CASSQEMKGVGEQFF
TRBJ2-1	TRBV7-2	CASSLSGGKSNEQFF
TRBJ1-6	TRBV6-5	CASNDRLDSPLHF
TRBJ1-2	TRBV6-5	CASSQGARNYGYTF
TRBJ1-2	TRBV10-2	CASSNREGGNGYTF
TRBJ1-2	TRBV18	CASSPLQGNYGYTF
TRBJ1-1	TRBV12-3/TRBV12-4	CASVQDQNTEAFF
TRBJ1-5	TRBV4-3	CASSQVRGNQPQHF
TRBJ2-7	TRBV9	CASSVESGRFYEQYF
TRBJ1-1	TRBV28	CASTPIGQGNTEAFF
TRBJ1-2	TRBV9	CASRSGTRYGYTF
TRBJ1-3	TRBV24-1	CATGDSSSGNTIYF
TRBJ1-1	TRBV4-1	CASSQEPYSRDTEAFF
TRBJ1-5	TRBV18	CASSPDSRRNQPQHF
TRBJ2-4	TRBV2	CASSADTAGAKNIQYF
TRBJ2-2	TRBV5-4	CASRSNSGAGDGELFF
TRBJ2-3	TRBV6-1	CASSDREAGKYF